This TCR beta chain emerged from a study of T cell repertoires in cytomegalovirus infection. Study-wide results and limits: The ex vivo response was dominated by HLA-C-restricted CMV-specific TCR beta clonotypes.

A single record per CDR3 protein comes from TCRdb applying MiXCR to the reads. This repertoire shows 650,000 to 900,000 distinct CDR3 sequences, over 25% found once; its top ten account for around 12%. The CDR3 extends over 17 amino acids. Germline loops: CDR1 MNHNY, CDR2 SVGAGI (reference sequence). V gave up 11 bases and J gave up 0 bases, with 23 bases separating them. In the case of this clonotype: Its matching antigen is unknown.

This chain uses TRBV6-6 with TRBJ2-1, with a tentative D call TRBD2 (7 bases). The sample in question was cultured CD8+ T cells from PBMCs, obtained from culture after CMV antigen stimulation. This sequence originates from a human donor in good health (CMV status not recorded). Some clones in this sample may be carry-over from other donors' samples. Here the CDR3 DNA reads TGTGCCTTCACCGGGGGGCGGGGGAGCCACTCCTACAATGAGCAGTTCTTC. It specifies CAFTGGRGSHSYNEQFF.